This section outlines one T cell receptor beta chain sequence together with its context. V lost 4 bases and J 3 bases, leaving 10 bases between the germline ends. CDR3 length equals 13 residues. The germline CDR1 and CDR2 sequences are SGHAT and FQNNGV. The cohort comprised adults aged about 18 to 100 years residing in about two dozen US areas. Cohorts were assigned according to the clinical history that participants reported. No more than 2 weeks before study entry, exposed participants had met a case of COVID-19. Here immunoSEQ multiplex PCR was the method, and the copy in TCRdb shows in-frame clones only, minus some. The repertoire has about 280,000 clones, around 80% of them found once; the top ten carry about 5%. This sample is part of a study of blood T cell repertoires in COVID-19. About the research overall: The cDNA or gDNA used as material had been derived from T cells, B-cell-depleted T cells, or PBMCs.

The V gene is TRBV11-2, the J gene TRBJ2-7, with D unclear. The sequence derives from a man aged 40-49 years who had been exposed to COVID-19. The specimen sequenced was PBMCs or T cells enriched from blood (not recorded which). The CDR3 DNA reads TGTGCCAGCAGCTGGAGTGAGAGCTACGAGCAGTACTTC. This encodes CASSWSESYEQYF.